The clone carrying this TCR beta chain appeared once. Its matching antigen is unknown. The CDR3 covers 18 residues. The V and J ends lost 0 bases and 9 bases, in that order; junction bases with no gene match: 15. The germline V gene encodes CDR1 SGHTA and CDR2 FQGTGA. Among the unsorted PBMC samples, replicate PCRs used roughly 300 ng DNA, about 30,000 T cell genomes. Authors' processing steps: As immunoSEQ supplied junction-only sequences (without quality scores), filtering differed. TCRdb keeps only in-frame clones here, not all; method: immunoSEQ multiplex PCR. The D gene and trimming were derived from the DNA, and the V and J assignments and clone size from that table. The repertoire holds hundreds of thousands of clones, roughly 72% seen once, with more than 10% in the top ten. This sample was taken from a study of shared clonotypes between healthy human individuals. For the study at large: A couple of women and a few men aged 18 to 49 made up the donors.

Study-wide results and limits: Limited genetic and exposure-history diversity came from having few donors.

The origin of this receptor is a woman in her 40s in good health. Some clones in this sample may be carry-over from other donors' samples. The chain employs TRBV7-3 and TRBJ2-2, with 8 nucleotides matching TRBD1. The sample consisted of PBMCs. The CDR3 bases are TGTGCCAGCAGCTTAACACTGACAGGGGTTCTTTCTCTCCGGGAGCTGTTTTTT. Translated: CASSLTLTGVLSLRELFF.